This T cell receptor beta chain appears in the sequencing data of a study of cytomegalovirus exposure and HLA in healthy donors (dated by TCRdb to the late 2010s). As for the study more broadly: An earlier analysis of more than 550 of the donors reported under 300 Gb of sequence data and around 120 million unique TCR beta sequences obtained from roughly 180 million T cells. A later genetic analysis took genome-wide SNP genotypes for about 55% of the roughly 700 donors and used that subset as a discovery cohort. The later analysis used no new phenotypic data to find candidate immune exposures, relying instead on TCR beta sequences and their occurrence across donors. A later analysis re-examined previously published TCR beta repertoires from 600 to 700 donors and added high-resolution HLA genotyping to investigate patterns of TCR occurrence. Both class I and class II loci were covered by HLA typing, at four-digit resolution. About 280 gigabases of sequencing data and 78 million or so unique TCR sequences were included in an early release covering 500 to 750 HLA-typed donors. The aim of the study was to test whether cataloging public T cell receptors could identify signatures of past pathogen exposure. Using immunosequencing, the study profiled T cell repertoires from 640 or so subjects and related those repertoires to cytomegalovirus serostatus. Of the approximately 400 genotyped donors, over 65% fell in the genetic ancestry cluster associated with self-reported Caucasian donors. All discovery cohort repertoires had been generated using a single sequencing platform. Among over 350 genotyped donors of the cohort, an average of about 240,000 unique TCR beta nucleotide sequences were sequenced per donor, roughly 18% of them non-productive. An earlier analysis of approximately 580 of the donors used high-throughput TCR beta sequencing to judge whether each TCR beta V gene segment behaved as functional or pseudogenic. Donor age, sex, ethnicity and CMV serostatus were compiled alongside the repertoire data. Roughly five DR-DQ haplotypes were treated as single units for association and clustering because of strong linkage in the cohort. The study combined high-throughput TCR immunosequencing, statistical association of individual TCRs with disease status, and machine learning to predict cytomegalovirus infection status. A separate validation cohort of 100 to 150 different subjects was used in addition to the 666-subject first cohort. Typing coverage differed by locus: A, B, C, DRB1 and DQB1 were typed in about 620-630 donors, DQA1 in about 500, DPA1 in over 600, and DPB1 in just under 480. Results the study describes overall, beyond this receptor: A cluster of highly shared sequence variants was judged likely to represent a technical artifact of the sequencing pipeline. A further reported finding was that TCR beta sequences accurately predicted the HLA-A and HLA-B alleles for most subjects in the first cohort. Linkage disequilibrium might explain the correlated functional status among segregating V segments, but an unknown experimental factor could not be excluded. In vitro tests confirmed that three of the cytomegalovirus-associated TCR beta chains recognize cytomegalovirus antigens. The study gave a list of about 150 TCR beta chains associated with cytomegalovirus. The classifier was reported to diagnose cytomegalovirus status with high specificity and sensitivity in both the original cohort and the validation cohort. Most TCR sequences were observed very rarely across donors, whereas some public TCRs were present in many individuals. HLA typing was unavailable for some donors at each locus, so association tests used only the typed subset. CMV serostatus was the only immune exposure information available for the cohort. When HLA alleles, especially DR and DQ, strongly co-occurred, attributing TCR associations to individual alleles was difficult. A later analysis found that HLA-associated TCR beta chains were more clonally expanded and had lower generation probabilities than equally common non-associated chains. In a later analysis, TCR association rates were found to vary across HLA loci, with the most associated TCRs seen for DRB1 alleles and the fewest for HLA-C alleles. Over 15 rarely observed V segments, including chromosome 9 orphons, were excluded from the earlier analysis of approximately 500 of the donors because counts were too low. In a later analysis, most CMV-associated TCR beta chains were found to appear HLA-restricted, with HLA associations seemingly driven largely by CMV exposure. V-gene and J-gene trimming of TCR beta chains was associated with a missense DCLRE1C variant in a later genetic analysis, and the association was replicated in an independent cohort. The authors suggested that the approach could potentially be generalized to other disease states and immunological phenotypes. Compared with the roughly 670-donor mean, donors in an Asian-associated ancestry cluster had fewer N-insertions in productive TCRs, according to a later genetic analysis. Only TCR beta chains were sequenced in this cohort, and the absence of alpha or paired-chain data limited detectable features. Because the 87-base-pair reads could not distinguish some IMGT-functional V segments, including TRBV6-2 and TRBV6-3, those segments were excluded. In a later analysis, 16,951 TCR beta sequences were associated with specific HLA alleles at a false discovery rate of 0.05. The presence/absence analyses assumed that sequencing depth was roughly uniform across donors, and that assumption may not be true. According to a later analysis, parvovirus B19, influenza, CMV and Epstein-Barr virus appeared linked to several top co-occurrence clusters. Broadly in line with IMGT annotations, most TCR beta V segments showed up in productive rearrangements about 90% or about 30% of the time in an earlier analysis of under 700 of the donors.

The method behind the library was the immunoSEQ multiplex PCR assay. For the multiplex PCR, a mixture combining 60 forward primers for TCR Vbeta segments and 13 reverse primers for TCR Jbeta segments was used. The CDR3 region of rearranged TCR beta genes was amplified from genomic DNA with a multiplex PCR assay. On the Illumina HiSeq System, the amplified TCR beta libraries were sequenced as 87-base-pair reads. Regarding the original processing steps: Across the 600 to 700 repertoires, a later analysis counted some 80 million unique TCR beta chains, 9 million to 14 million of which were shared by at least two donors. Raw reads were error-corrected and collapsed into unique sequences with a nearest-neighbor algorithm that merged closely related sequences to remove PCR and sequencing errors. CDR3 sequences were aligned to IMGT reference sequences to assign V, D and J gene segments. For a sequence to be retained, a match of at least six nucleotides to both a V gene segment and a J gene segment was required. Rearrangements were called productive when the CDR3 lacked stop codons and stayed in frame with V and J; all others were non-productive. Following IMGT convention, CDR3 was defined as the stretch from the second conserved V-encoded cysteine to the conserved J-encoded phenylalanine. The earlier analysis of roughly 590 of the donors excluded sequences that lacked an unambiguous match to a single V gene segment. An earlier analysis of fewer than 750 of the donors called V segments functional above 56.7% productive rearrangements and segregating when the between-donor standard deviation exceeded 5%. A statistical classification framework was developed to diagnose cytomegalovirus status using the catalog of TCR beta chain sequences. In a later analysis, TCR nucleotide sequences were compared against IMGT/GENE-DB human TR gene sequences so that V and J genes could be assigned. In a later analysis, CDR3 sequences and most-parsimonious VDJ recombination scenarios were assigned using the TCRdist pipeline. In a later analysis, every TCR beta chain was defined by the combination of its CDR3 amino acid sequence and its V-gene family, and reads without a unique V-gene family were dropped. As a way to deal with suspected cross-contamination and a sequencing artifact, a later analysis dropped 640 or so nucleotide sequences that were highly shared and had low generation probability. In a later analysis, a clonal expansion index was calculated for each public chain from normalized within-repertoire ranks of inferred template counts. In a later analysis, generation probabilities were computed using a VDJ recombination model fitted to out-of-frame rearrangements, and the results were checked against IGoR. A later analysis scored TCR-TCR, TCR-HLA and TCR-CMV co-occurrence with hypergeometric tests, applying a repertoire-size bias correction to TCR pairs. A later analysis estimated false discovery rates by permuting HLA or CMV assignments 20 times. In a later analysis, co-occurring TCRs were grouped with DBSCAN, and TCRdist sequence similarity was added when clustering was performed within HLA-allele-positive subsets. For co-occurrence clustering, repertoires with fewer than 30,000 or more than 120,000 public chains were excluded, along with five repertoires with anomalous nucleotide sharing. The source is immuneACCESS, and TCRdb retained only in-frame sequences with V and J called. Part of the clones is not carried over; for the studies checked, unresolved V genes explain less than half of this, and the remainder is unexplained. V, J and clone size were drawn from that table, and D and trimming were deduced from the DNA. The data table for this sample lists about 55,000 clones. Roughly 9.6% of the sample is taken by the ten largest.

Notes on this clone: What antigen it recognizes has not been identified.

V ends up 2 bases short and J 0 bases short, with an unmatched junction base count of 4. The CDR3 spans 16 residues, from the cysteine through the phenylalanine. Kept here is only the CDR3 DNA, which spans 48 bases and is read in frame from base 1. Reading the germline V gene (reference sequence) gives CDR1 PRHDT and CDR2 FYEKMQ. In total, about 650 healthy bone marrow donors made up the cohort. All cohort members were sampled while nominally healthy, although unrecorded immune exposures were likely present. The donor was CMV seropositive and belonged to the group of over 250 seropositive cohort members. Each donor provided a peripheral blood sample, and peripheral blood mononuclear cells were used for TCR beta sequencing. The Qiagen DNeasy Blood Extraction Kit was used to extract genomic DNA from the blood cell samples.

Recombination linked TRBV13 to TRBJ2-1, and TRBD1 aligns with 7 junction nucleotides. This TCR derives from a man in his fifties in good health and CMV-seropositive. Sequencing was performed on PBMCs. Read as DNA, the sequence is TGTGCCAGCAGCTTACTCCGGGACAGCTCCTACAATGAGCAGTTCTTC. Its coded protein is CASSLLRDSSYNEQFF. The entire variable domain, with the stretches around the CDR3 drawn from the reference TRBV13 and TRBJ2-1 proteins, is AAGVIQSPRHLIKEKRETATLKCYPIPRHDTVYWYQQGPGQDPQFLISFYEKMQSDKGSIPDRFSAQQFSDYHSELNMSSLELGDSALYFCASSLLRDSSYNEQFFGPGTRLTVL.